This T cell receptor (beta chain) was observed in a study of T cell repertoires in cytomegalovirus infection (dated by TCRdb to about 2019). Regarding the complete study: Because public TCR beta signatures pointed to carriage of CMV infection together with the matching HLA type, the HLA type of each donor mattered for the analysis. What the study reported, not specific to this receptor: Carriers of CMV infection plus the relevant HLA type were discriminated by the cumulative frequency of public TCR beta family members in the study cohort and in an independent roughly 340-donor cohort. The ex vivo response was dominated by HLA-C-restricted CMV-specific TCR beta clonotypes, and the single most frequent clonotype in two of eight donors was supplied by these HLA-C-restricted clonotypes.

The sequencing machine was an Illumina HiSeq 1500. In-frame beta chains were kept once TCRdb had trimmed the public reads at Q25 with fastp and called clones with MiXCR. Every CDR3 protein is listed once, alongside the most common genes and DNA of its rows. Here the sample has 450,000 to 550,000 distinct CDR3 sequences; approximately 15% occur a single time. The ten largest account for 20% to 30% of the sample. This clonotype occurred many times. The antigen it binds to is not known. Base qualities are not recorded, but no much larger clone differs from it by a single base. Ends trimmed: V by 4 bases, J by 1 base; bases unmatched to a gene: 3. The CDR3, cysteine through phenylalanine, is 16 amino acids long. CDR3 DNA is the only sequence kept; it has 48 bases, read in frame from the first base. Looking up the germline V gene yields CDR1 MNHNS and CDR2 SASEGT.

The receptor was isolated from a human donor in good health (CMV status not recorded). Some clones in this sample may be carry-over from other donors' samples. The sequencing sample was made of CD8+ T cells from PBMCs. The V and J genes are TRBV6-1 and TRBJ2-6; 8 middle bases align to TRBD1. The DNA reads TGTGCCAGCAGTGGGGACAGGTCGTCTGGGGCCAACGTCCTGACTTTC. Translated, it gives CASSGDRSSGANVLTF.